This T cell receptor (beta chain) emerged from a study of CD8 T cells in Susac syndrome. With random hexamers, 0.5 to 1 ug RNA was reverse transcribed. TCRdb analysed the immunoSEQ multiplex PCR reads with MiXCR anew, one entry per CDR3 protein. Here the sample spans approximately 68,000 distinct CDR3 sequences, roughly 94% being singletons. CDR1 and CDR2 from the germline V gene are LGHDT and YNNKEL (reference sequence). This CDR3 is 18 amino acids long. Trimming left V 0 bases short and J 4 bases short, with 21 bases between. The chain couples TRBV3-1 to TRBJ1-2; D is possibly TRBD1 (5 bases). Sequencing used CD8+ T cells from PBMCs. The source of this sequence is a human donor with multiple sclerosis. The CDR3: CASSQEGGDAGGPYGYTF. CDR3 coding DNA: TGTGCCAGCAGCCAAGAGGGGGGAGATGCGGGAGGGCCCTATGGCTACACCTTC.